The rows below give T cell receptor beta chains drawn from one sample of a study of CD8 T cells in Susac syndrome. From the immunoSEQ multiplex PCR reads, TCRdb called clonotypes with MiXCR, one entry per CDR3 protein. The sample has 160,000 or so distinct CDR3 sequences; about 95% are singletons. Sequenced input: CD8+ T cells from PBMCs. The receptors were gathered from a human donor with multiple sclerosis. Both conserved end residues are part of each CDR3. A D gene is named only where the DNA matches it firmly. Clone size is stated in some rows and not others, as once, few, many or a class when expanded.

TRBJ2-3	TRBV28	NA	NA	CASILKGADTQYF	TGTGCCAGCATTCTCAAGGGCGCAGATACGCAGTATTTT
TRBJ1-2	TRBV29-1	NA	NA	CSVEDRGFGYTF	TGCAGCGTTGAAGATCGGGGGTTTGGCTACACCTTC
TRBJ1-4	TRBV20-1	once	NA	CSARDQGKLFF	TGCAGTGCTAGAGATCAAGGAAAACTGTTTTTT
TRBJ2-1	TRBV9	NA	TRBD2	CASSVTEGLHYNEQFF	TGTGCCAGCAGCGTAACCGAGGGACTACACTACAATGAGCAGTTCTTC
TRBJ2-6	TRBV30	NA	NA	CAWVPPAGANVLTF	TGTGCCTGGGTCCCCCCCGCGGGGGCCAACGTCCTGACTTTC
TRBJ2-4	TRBV28	NA	TRBD2	CASSFERELLAKNIQYF	TGTGCCAGCAGTTTCGAGCGGGAGCTTCTAGCCAAAAACATTCAGTACTTC
TRBJ1-2	TRBV4-2	NA	NA	CASSSSLGGANYGYTF	TGTGCCAGCAGCTCGAGCCTAGGGGGAGCTAACTATGGCTACACCTTC
TRBJ1-1	TRBV5-6	NA	NA	CASTQDGSEAFF	TGTGCCAGCACCCAAGACGGCTCTGAAGCTTTCTTT
TRBJ2-7	TRBV29-1	NA	TRBD2	CSVETSGSSYEQYF	TGCAGCGTTGAGACTAGCGGGAGCTCCTACGAGCAGTACTTC
TRBJ2-3	TRBV6-2/TRBV6-3	NA	NA	CASSYSGVLVADTQYF	TGTGCCAGCAGTTACTCTGGCGTTTTAGTAGCGGATACGCAGTATTTT
TRBJ2-3	TRBV20-1	NA	TRBD2	CSARGRASGGVSSTDTQYF	TGCAGTGCTAGAGGTCGGGCTAGCGGGGGGGTTTCTAGCACAGATACGCAGTATTTT
TRBJ2-5	TRBV6-5	NA	NA	CASIQQGWAGETQYF	TGTGCCAGCATCCAGCAGGGGTGGGCAGGAGAGACCCAGTACTTC
TRBJ1-1	TRBV3-1	NA	TRBD1	CASSKGRDRQNTEAFF	TGTGCCAGCAGCAAAGGAAGGGACAGGCAGAACACTGAAGCTTTCTTT
TRBJ2-1	TRBV27	NA	TRBD2	CASLPAGGPGYEQFF	TGTGCCAGCTTACCGGCGGGGGGGCCTGGTTATGAGCAGTTCTTC
TRBJ1-1	TRBV9	NA	NA	CASSGAEGFGTEAFF	TGTGCCAGCAGCGGAGCGGAGGGGTTCGGCACTGAAGCTTTCTTT
TRBJ2-7	TRBV11-2	NA	NA	CASSPALVLYEQYF	TGTGCCAGCAGCCCAGCCCTAGTTTTGTACGAGCAGTACTTC
TRBJ2-1	TRBV13	NA	NA	CASSLGPRDGSEQFF	TGTGCCAGCAGCTTAGGCCCCAGGGACGGTAGTGAGCAGTTCTTC
TRBJ2-5	TRBV12-5	NA	NA	CASGLAGTQYF	TGTGCTAGTGGTTTGGCAGGGACCCAGTACTTC
TRBJ1-2	TRBV25-1	NA	NA	CAAGKANYGYTF	TGTGCCGCGGGGAAAGCTAACTATGGCTACACCTTC
TRBJ2-5	TRBV11-2	NA	NA	CASSPMPHWVSGETQYF	TGTGCCAGCAGCCCTATGCCACATTGGGTGTCGGGAGAGACCCAGTACTTC
TRBJ2-1	TRBV6-1	NA	NA	CATGGLYNEQFF	TGTGCCACGGGGGGCCTCTACAATGAGCAGTTCTTC
TRBJ1-5	TRBV20-1	NA	NA	CSATYYRDPSQPQHF	TGCAGTGCTACGTATTACCGGGACCCCAGTCAGCCCCAGCATTTT
TRBJ2-1	TRBV29-1	NA	TRBD2	CSVEGLAGGPNYNEQFF	TGCAGCGTTGAAGGACTAGCGGGAGGGCCCAATTACAATGAGCAGTTCTTC
TRBJ2-3	TRBV7-9	NA	TRBD2	CASSLVFREGRNTQYF	TGTGCCAGCAGCCTCGTTTTCCGGGAGGGCCGGAATACGCAGTATTTT